This TCR beta chain was captured in a study of blood T cell repertoires in COVID-19. Study-wide background: From T cells, B-cell-depleted T cells, or PBMCs came the material, which was cDNA or gDNA.

The CDR3 is 15 amino acids. J gave up 6 bases and V 0 bases, and 4 bases lay outside the gene matches. The germline CDR1 and CDR2 sequences are LGHDT and YNNKEL (reference sequence). The method was immunoSEQ multiplex PCR; TCRdb's version includes in-frame clones alone and lacks a portion of them. The table includes just over 300,000 clones, about 91% detected once. The sequencing input was PBMCs or T cells enriched from blood (not recorded which). This sequence was found in a woman aged 18-29 years who had recovered from COVID-19. The chain recombines TRBV3-1 (or the pseudogene TRBV3-2) with TRBJ1-4, with TRBD1 matching 7 bases. The CDR3 here is CASSQDRGWHEKLFF. In DNA, the CDR3 is TGTGCCAGCAGCCAAGACAGGGGGTGGCATGAAAAACTGTTTTTT.